The T cell receptor beta chain under discussion was sequenced for a study of molecular identifiers for immune sequencing clone quantification. TCRdb re-called the PCR reads through MiXCR, storing one row per CDR3 protein. There are about 500,000 distinct CDR3 sequences in the sample; around 21% occur only once, and about 0.78% lies in the top ten. V was cut by 3 bases and J by 3 bases, with 14 bases left in between. Germline lookup yields CDR1 SEHNR and CDR2 FQNEAQ (reference sequence). The CDR3 has 15 residues. This clonotype was detected only a few times. V and J are TRBV7-9 and TRBJ2-5; TRBD1 or TRBD2 may be the D gene (6 bases each). This clonotype was sampled from a human donor in good health. Some libraries in this study had Jurkat cell RNA spiked in. Specimen: naive CD8+ T cells from blood, with Jurkat cell RNA spiked in. Sample subset: FACS-sorted CD8+CD4-CCR7+CD45RA+ naive T cells. CDR3 protein: CASSLVTGAKETQYF. CDR3 coding DNA: TGTGCCAGCAGCTTGGTAACGGGGGCTAAAGAGACCCAGTACTTC.